The next 11 T cell receptor beta chains were all read from a single sample in a study of T cells in Graves' hyperthyroidism and ophthalmopathy. RNA transcripts provided the source from which TCR beta CDR3 regions were amplified. First-round RT-PCR targeting the TCR CDR3 was performed with the HTBI primer set. TCRdb reanalysed the multiplex PCR reads using MiXCR and keeps one entry per CDR3 protein. The sample records 550,000 to 700,000 distinct CDR3 sequences, roughly 50% being singletons. Input material: peripheral blood or thyroid tissue (not recorded which). The receptors derive from an adult woman with Graves' disease, either hyperthyroidism or ophthalmopathy (not recorded which).

At least ten counts were recorded for this clonotype. This chain joins TRBV7-9 and TRBJ2-5; D may be TRBD1 or TRBD2 (5 bases each). V was pared by 7 bases and J by 5 bases, with 8 bases between. From germline, CDR1 is SEHNR and CDR2 FQNEAQ (reference sequence). The CDR3 spans 11 residues. The CDR3 spells CASKGEETQYF. The CDR3 DNA is TGTGCCAGCAAAGGGGAGGAGACCCAGTACTTC.

Many counts were recorded for this clonotype. This chain joins TRBV6-1 and TRBJ1-5; D not certain. CDR1 MNHNS and CDR2 SASEGT come from the germline V gene. Trimming pared 7 bases from V and 4 bases from J, leaving 17 bases between. This CDR3 is built from 15 residues. CDR3 loop: CASNPVTASNQPQHF. As DNA, the CDR3 is TGTGCCAGCAACCCAGTTACAGCCTCAAATCAGCCCCAGCATTTT.

Ten or more counts support this clonotype. This chain joins TRBV20-1 and TRBJ2-7, with TRBD2 matching 14 bases. CDR1 is DFQATT, CDR2 SNEGSKA, per germline (reference sequence). The V and J ends lost 6 bases and 3 bases, in that order; junction bases with no gene match: 13. CDR3 length: 17 amino acids. This CDR3 reads CSANTGTSGRGYYEQYF. The DNA for the CDR3 is TGCAGTGCGAATACCGGGACTAGCGGGAGAGGTTACTACGAGCAGTACTTC.

The CDR3 protein is CASSPGGSWYGYTF. The CDR3 coding sequence is TGTGCCAGCAGTCCCGGGGGCTCTTGGTATGGCTACACCTTC. The rearrangement links TRBV6-5 to TRBJ1-2; TRBD1 might be the D (6 bases). V was cut by 5 bases and J by 5 bases, with 15 bases left in between. This CDR3 has 14 amino acids. Per germline, CDR1 MNHEY and CDR2 SVGAGI.

The rearrangement links TRBV20-1 to TRBJ1-6, with a weak D call TRBD1 (5 bases). The CDR3 is 15 amino acids. Trimming left V 3 bases short and J 7 bases short, with 16 bases between. Germline V lookup: CDR1 DFQATT, CDR2 SNEGSKA (reference sequence). The CDR3 reads CSARSVTAINSPLHF. The CDR3, as DNA: TGCAGTGCTAGGAGTGTGACAGCGATAAATTCACCCCTCCACTTT.

As regards this clonotype: A single base separates this from a much larger clone, so it may be a read error. This chain joins TRBV19 and TRBJ2-7; the D gene is possibly TRBD2 (5 bases). CDR3 length: 14 residues. From germline, CDR1 is LNHDA and CDR2 SQIVND (reference sequence). CDR3 in amino acids: CAGSDLRSGYEQYF. The CDR3 coding sequence is TGTGCCGGTAGCGACCTTAGAAGCGGTTACGAGCAGTACTTC.

This clonotype was found many times. J is TRBJ1-1 and V is TRBV4-1; possible D gene TRBD1, 6 bases. The length of the CDR3 is 16 residues. Germline V gives CDR1 MGHRA, CDR2 YSYEKL. V lost 1 base to trimming and J lost 5 bases, with 17 bases between them. The CDR3 DNA is TGCGCCAGCAGCCAAGTGTGGGGGGCGCAAAATACTGAAGCTTTCTTT. This encodes CASSQVWGAQNTEAFF.

The sample holds many counts of this clonotype. The gene calls are TRBV2 and TRBJ2-2, with D tentatively TRBD1 or TRBD2 (5 bases each). Trimming cost V 4 bases and J 5 bases, with 14 bases left between them. Germline V gene lookup returns CDR1 SNHLY and CDR2 FYNNEI. There are 15 residues in the CDR3. The CDR3: CASSVGDGWTGELFF. The CDR3 region has the DNA TGTGCCAGCAGTGTCGGGGACGGTTGGACCGGGGAGCTGTTTTTT.

This clonotype was detected many times. V is TRBV11-3 and J is TRBJ1-6; TRBD1 matches 7 bases. Germline V gene sequence: CDR1 SGHNT, CDR2 YENEEA. V gave up 8 bases and J gave up 5 bases; unmatched junction bases: 9. CDR3 size: 15 residues. The CDR3 sequence: CASSSGQTNNSPLHF. CDR3 coding DNA: TGTGCCAGCTCTTCGGGACAGACCAATAATTCACCCCTCCACTTT.

This clonotype showed up many times. This chain uses TRBV7-9 with TRBJ1-2, with a tentative D call TRBD1 (6 bases). Germline assignment: CDR1 SEHNR and CDR2 FQNEAQ (reference sequence). The CDR3 extends over 18 amino acids. The germline V and J ends were trimmed by 0 bases and 4 bases, with 21 bases remaining between them. The CDR3 sequence is CASSLAFMDGGRVYGYTF. Written as DNA, the CDR3 is TGTGCCAGCAGCTTAGCCTTTATGGACGGGGGGCGAGTCTATGGCTACACCTTC.

The chain links TRBV5-1 to TRBJ2-5; 12 bases line up with TRBD2. The J segment lost 4 bases and the V segment lost 6 bases, leaving 10 bases of the junction unmatched. Per the germline V gene, CDR1 is SGHRS and CDR2 is YFSETQ. The CDR3 runs 16 residues. Written as DNA, the CDR3 is TGCGCCAGCAACCAAGGCGGACTAGCGGGAAGAGAGACCCAGTACTTC. Protein sequence: CASNQGGLAGRETQYF.